A single sample is the source of the 25 T cell receptor beta chains below, sequenced in a study of spatial heterogeneity in lung cancer. As to time point: sample taken at primary tumor resection. In TCRdb, the 5' RACE reads were re-called with MiXCR into one record per CDR3 protein. The sample includes approximately 20,000 distinct CDR3 sequences, 4.6% of them seen just once. This specimen consisted of PBMCs, obtained at surgery. These receptors came from a male donor with early-stage non-small cell lung cancer.

A word on this clonotype: The final CDR3 position lacks the conserved phenylalanine or tryptophan, pointing to a likely read error. The chain combines TRBV3-1 with TRBJ1-1, with D perhaps TRBD1 (6 bases). The V end was cut by 4 bases, the J end by 4 bases, with 13 bases between. In germline, CDR1 is LGHDT, CDR2 YNNKEL (reference sequence). The CDR3 has 14 amino acids. CDR3 bases: TGTGCCAGCAGCCCCGGGGGCTATTCCACTGAAGCTTTCTCT. Its translation: CASSPGGYSTEAFS.

The rearrangement links TRBV20-1 to TRBJ2-7; D remains unclear. The germline gives CDR1 DFQATT, CDR2 SNEGSKA (reference sequence). The V and J ends lost 4 bases and 0 bases respectively, with 10 bases between them. The CDR3 has 13 residues. This CDR3 reads CSATGWSSYEQYF. CDR3 bases: TGCAGTGCTACGGGCTGGAGCTCCTACGAGCAGTACTTC.

This sequence joins TRBV7-6 and TRBJ2-7, with a possible D match to TRBD2 (6 bases). This CDR3 region has 13 residues. Looked up from germline, CDR1 is SGHVS and CDR2 is FNYEAQ. Trimming pared 5 bases from V and 4 bases from J, leaving 12 bases between. This CDR3 is CASSQGLPYEQYF. For the CDR3, the DNA is TGTGCCAGCAGCCAAGGACTACCTTACGAGCAGTACTTC.

This clonotype is labeled as medium-sized. The V call is TRBV27, the J call TRBJ1-5; no firm D call. Trimming cost V 4 bases and J 5 bases, with 9 bases left between them. In germline, CDR1 is MNHEY, CDR2 SMNVEV (reference sequence). This CDR3 contains 13 residues. For the CDR3, the DNA is TGTGCCAGCAGTTACTCCCCAGATCAGCCCCAGCATTTT. Amino acid sequence: CASSYSPDQPQHF.

This clonotype was picked up a small number of times. The chain recombines TRBV12-3 or TRBV12-4 with TRBJ2-1, with a weak D call TRBD1 (6 bases). The CDR3 length is 14 residues. V was shortened by 9 bases and J by 4 bases, with 16 bases between the two germline ends. The CDR3 loop is CASAPGHGYNEQFF. CDR3 nucleotides: TGTGCCAGTGCACCGGGACACGGGTACAATGAGCAGTTCTTC.

The sample holds many counts of this clonotype. The rearrangement links TRBV20-1 to TRBJ2-7; 10 bases line up with TRBD1. CDR1 is DFQATT and CDR2 is SNEGSKA in the germline V gene (reference sequence). CDR3 length: 15 residues. The V and J ends lost 5 bases and 1 base, in that order; junction bases with no gene match: 8. CDR3 loop: CSAPTRDRGSYEQYF. The CDR3 region has the DNA TGCAGTGCTCCAACCCGGGACAGGGGTTCCTACGAGCAGTACTTC.

This clonotype was counted ten times or more. The V gene is TRBV4-2, the J gene TRBJ2-1, with D perhaps TRBD2 (5 bases). CDR3 length: 15 amino acids. Germline V gene sequence: CDR1 LGHNA, CDR2 YNFKEQ. V was trimmed by 0 bases and J by 10 bases, leaving 16 bases between them. The CDR3 DNA reads TGTGCCAGCAGCCAAGATGAGGGCCTACCAGTAGAGCAGTTCTTC. Translated: CASSQDEGLPVEQFF.

This clonotype was observed at least ten times. This rearrangement joins TRBV7-9 to TRBJ2-3, with D tentatively TRBD2 (7 bases). With 5 bases removed from V and 2 bases from J, the gap between germline ends came to 17 bases. The germline CDR1 and CDR2 sequences are SEHNR and FQNEAQ (reference sequence). The CDR3 consists of 16 residues. The chain's CDR3 is CASSTVAGAFTDTQYF. The CDR3 coding sequence is TGTGCCAGCAGCACCGTCGCGGGGGCTTTCACAGATACGCAGTATTTT.

This clonotype appeared many times. The chain has TRBV6-2 or TRBV6-3 and TRBJ2-7; 13 bases are shared with TRBD2. CDR1 is MNHEY and CDR2 is SVGEGT in the germline V gene. CDR3 length: 15 residues. The J segment lost 3 bases and the V segment lost 6 bases, leaving 5 bases of the junction unmatched. CDR3 sequence reads: CASSRTSGSSYEQYF. The CDR3 DNA is TGTGCCAGCAGCCGGACTAGCGGGAGTAGCTACGAGCAGTACTTC.

This clonotype came up a few times. The chain recombines TRBV15 with TRBJ2-2; TRBD1 might be the D (5 bases). This CDR3 comprises 17 residues. V was cut by 0 bases and J by 1 base, with 12 bases left in between. The V gene's germline CDR1 is LNHNV and CDR2 YYDKDF (reference sequence). The CDR3, as DNA: TGTGCCACCAGCAGAGATCGAAGGACACGGAACACCGGGGAGCTGTTTTTT. Its protein product is CATSRDRRTRNTGELFF.

This clonotype was counted at least ten times. The chain links TRBV6-1 to TRBJ1-2; D possibly corresponds to TRBD1 (5 bases). Trimming shortened V by 7 bases and J by 4 bases, and 10 bases separated the two germline ends. The germline V gene encodes CDR1 MNHNS and CDR2 SASEGT. The CDR3 loop spans 12 amino acids. The CDR3 spells CASTSQGYGYTF. The CDR3 bases are TGTGCCAGCACGTCCCAGGGCTATGGCTACACCTTC.

This chain connects TRBV5-1 to TRBJ2-5; D perhaps matches TRBD2 (6 bases). V was cut by 0 bases and J by 4 bases, with 13 bases left in between. Germline V gene lookup returns CDR1 SGHRS and CDR2 YFSETQ. CDR3 length equals 15 residues. DNA of the CDR3: TGCGCCAGCAGCTTGGCCGGACTGGAGGGAGAGACCCAGTACTTC. This translates into CASSLAGLEGETQYF.

Points on this clonotype: This could be a read error, since a much larger clone is one nucleotide away. The CDR3 reads CATNREQGIYEQYF. CDR3 sequence (DNA): TGTGCCACCAACAGAGAACAGGGTATCTACGAGCAGTACTTC. V and J are TRBV15 and TRBJ2-7; D possibly corresponds to TRBD1 (6 bases). The CDR3 totals 14 residues. The V gene's germline CDR1 is LNHNV and CDR2 YYDKDF (reference sequence).

By sample share, this clonotype is medium-sized. The J gene is TRBJ1-2, the V gene TRBV6-6; D might be TRBD1 (6 bases). V lost 7 bases to trimming and J lost 4 bases, with 13 bases between them. This CDR3 comprises 13 residues. The V gene's germline CDR1 is MNHNY and CDR2 SVGAGI (reference sequence). The CDR3 sequence: CASTTGVGYGYTF. The CDR3 DNA is TGTGCCAGCACGACAGGTGTCGGCTATGGCTACACCTTC.

This clonotype is medium-sized in the sample. The chain carries TRBV6-5 and TRBJ2-7, with 7 bases that match TRBD1. With 1 base clipped from V and 0 bases from J, the junction kept 6 bases outside the gene matches. The CDR3 runs to 16 residues. Germline assignment: CDR1 MNHEY and CDR2 SVGAGI. The CDR3 region has the DNA TGTGCCAGCAGTTACTTGGCGGACAGGAGCTCCTACGAGCAGTACTTC. Translating it yields CASSYLADRSSYEQYF.

This clonotype was detected ten times or more. This rearrangement joins TRBV2 to TRBJ2-1; D unresolved. Germline-derived CDR1 and CDR2 are SNHLY and FYNNEI. Trimming removed 11 bases at V and 2 bases at J, with 7 bases between. This CDR3 contains 11 residues. The DNA for the CDR3 is TGTGCCGCTGGGACCTACAATGAGCAGTTCTTC. Translation: CAAGTYNEQFF. Full variable domain (outside the CDR3, taken from reference TRBV2 and TRBJ2-1): EPEVTQTPSHQVTQMGQEVILRCVPISNHLYFYWYRQILGQKVEFLVSFYNNEISEKSEIFDDQFSVERPDGSNFTLKIRSTKLEDSAMYFCAAGTYNEQFFGPGTRLTVL.

For this clonotype: A much larger clonotype is one base distant, so this may be a read error. This chain links TRBV9 with TRBJ1-2, with unresolved D. This CDR3 spans 13 amino acids. Germline CDR1 and CDR2: SGDLS and YYNGEE. The CDR3 loop is CASSVSLNYDYTF. The CDR3 nucleotides read TGTGCCAGCAGCGTGAGTCTTAACTATGACTACACCTTC. Using reference TRBV9 and TRBJ1-2 for the parts outside the CDR3, the full variable domain is DSGVTQTPKHLITATGQRVTLRCSPRSGDLSVYWYQQSLDQGLQFLIQYYNGEERAKGNILERFSAQQFPDLHSELNLSSLELGDSALYFCASSVSLNYDYTFGSGTRLTVV.

This clonotype was detected ten times or more. The gene calls are TRBV11-2 and TRBJ1-1; D ambiguous. The CDR3 spans 12 residues. From germline, CDR1 is SGHAT and CDR2 FQNNGV. The germline V and J ends were trimmed by 4 bases and 4 bases, with 7 bases remaining between them. CDR3 nucleotide sequence: TGTGCCAGCAGCTCTTGGGGCACTGAAGCTTTCTTT. Its protein product is CASSSWGTEAFF.

This clonotype was counted a few times. The chain is built from TRBV11-2 and TRBJ2-1, with TRBD2 identical over 8 bases. This CDR3 region has 16 residues. CDR1 and CDR2 from the germline V gene are SGHAT and FQNNGV. With V trimmed by 1 base and J by 8 bases, 10 bases remained unmatched. CDR3 residues: CASSLVGGALKYEQFF. In nucleotides, the CDR3 is TGTGCCAGCAGCTTAGTCGGGGGGGCACTTAAGTATGAGCAGTTCTTC.

This clonotype was recorded many times. V usage is TRBV2 and J usage is TRBJ2-5; D call uncertain. Trimming took off 5 bases at V and 2 bases at J, with 3 bases between the two ends. The CDR3 spans 11 residues. Looked up from germline, CDR1 is SNHLY and CDR2 is FYNNEI. In nucleotides, the CDR3 is TGTGCCAGCAGTAGGCAAGAGACCCAGTACTTC. Protein: CASSRQETQYF.

This clonotype came up many times. V and J are TRBV29-1 and TRBJ1-3; D perhaps matches TRBD1 (5 bases). There are 14 residues in the CDR3. Per germline, CDR1 SQVTM and CDR2 ANQGSEA. Trimming removed 4 bases from V and 4 bases from J, with 14 bases in between. CDR3 DNA: TGCAGCGTTGCAAGGGACTTCGGAGGAAACACCATATATTTT. This encodes CSVARDFGGNTIYF.

Many counts were recorded for this clonotype. V usage is TRBV19 and J usage is TRBJ1-1, with TRBD1 as a possible D gene (6 bases). This CDR3 has 13 amino acids. Germline CDR1 and CDR2: LNHDA and SQIVND (reference sequence). The ends were cut back, 4 bases at V and 8 bases at J, with 14 bases in the middle. CDR3: CASSNHAGDEAFF. For the CDR3, the DNA is TGTGCCAGTAGTAACCATGCAGGGGACGAAGCTTTCTTT.

This sequence joins TRBV21-1 and TRBJ1-1; TRBD1 was called by the table and not checked on the DNA. TRBV21-1 is described as a pseudogene. The CDR3 is 13 amino acids. The CDR3 reads CASSPGLNTEAFF. For the CDR3, the DNA is TGTGCCAGCAGTCCCGGGTTGAACACTGAAGCTTTCTTT.

The table lists this clonotype with many counts. The V gene is TRBV5-1, the J gene TRBJ2-7; 9 bases match TRBD2. Germline V gives CDR1 SGHRS, CDR2 YFSETQ. Trimming removed 0 bases from V and 3 bases from J; junction bases left unmatched: 4. The CDR3 sequence is 15 residues long. CDR3 DNA: TGCGCCAGCAGCTTGGACTCTAGCGGGATCTACGAGCAGTACTTC. It encodes CASSLDSSGIYEQYF.

This clonotype came up many times. V usage is TRBV2 and J usage is TRBJ1-4, with D hard to call. V was trimmed by 8 bases and J by 8 bases, leaving 15 bases between them. Germline V gene data show CDR1 as SNHLY and CDR2 as FYNNEI. The length of the CDR3 is 13 residues. CDR3 coding DNA: TGTGCCAGCGAAACAACACGGGCCGAAAAACTGTTTTTT. It codes for CASETTRAEKLFF.